This T cell receptor (beta chain) was sequenced for a study of breast tumors, draining lymph nodes, adjacent tissues. The lymph nodes were axillary draining lymph nodes from breast cancer patients. TCRdb re-called the multiplex PCR reads with MiXCR, one entry per CDR3 protein. The sample gives some 150,000 distinct CDR3 sequences, 20% to 25% of which show up once; 2.5% to 3% is in the top ten. From germline, CDR1 is SGHRS and CDR2 YFSETQ. The CDR3 has 14 residues. The germline V and J ends were trimmed by 3 bases and 2 bases, with 11 bases remaining between them. The sample holds many counts of this clonotype.

The sequenced sample was axillary lymph node tissue. The source is a female donor with breast cancer. Some clones in this sample may be carry-over from other donors' samples. V gene TRBV5-1 combines with J gene TRBJ2-5; possibly TRBD2 for D (6 bases). CDR3 nucleotide sequence: TGCGCCAGCAGCTCGGCGGGAATACAAGAGACCCAGTACTTC. Protein product: CASSSAGIQETQYF.